This T cell receptor (beta chain) was recorded in a study of cytomegalovirus exposure and HLA in healthy donors. About the study: Unique TCRs from HLA-typed donors, about 78 million of them, were held in an early data release.

The CDR3 runs 13 residues. The V gene's germline CDR1 is ENHRY and CDR2 SYGVKD. Deletions cut 0 bases from V and 9 bases from J, with 9 bases between. The PCR used 60 Vbeta and 13 Jbeta primers. The method was immunoSEQ multiplex PCR; TCRdb's version includes in-frame clones alone and lacks a portion of them. In the table there are some 140,000 clones, 80% to 90% of which are singletons. Sequencing was carried out using PBMCs. This TCR derives from a woman younger than 45 in good health and CMV-seronegative. The genes are TRBV10-3 and TRBJ1-3; D unclear. This CDR3 is CAISESRFGTIYF. The CDR3 region has the DNA TGTGCCATCAGTGAGTCTCGGTTTGGCACCATATATTTT.